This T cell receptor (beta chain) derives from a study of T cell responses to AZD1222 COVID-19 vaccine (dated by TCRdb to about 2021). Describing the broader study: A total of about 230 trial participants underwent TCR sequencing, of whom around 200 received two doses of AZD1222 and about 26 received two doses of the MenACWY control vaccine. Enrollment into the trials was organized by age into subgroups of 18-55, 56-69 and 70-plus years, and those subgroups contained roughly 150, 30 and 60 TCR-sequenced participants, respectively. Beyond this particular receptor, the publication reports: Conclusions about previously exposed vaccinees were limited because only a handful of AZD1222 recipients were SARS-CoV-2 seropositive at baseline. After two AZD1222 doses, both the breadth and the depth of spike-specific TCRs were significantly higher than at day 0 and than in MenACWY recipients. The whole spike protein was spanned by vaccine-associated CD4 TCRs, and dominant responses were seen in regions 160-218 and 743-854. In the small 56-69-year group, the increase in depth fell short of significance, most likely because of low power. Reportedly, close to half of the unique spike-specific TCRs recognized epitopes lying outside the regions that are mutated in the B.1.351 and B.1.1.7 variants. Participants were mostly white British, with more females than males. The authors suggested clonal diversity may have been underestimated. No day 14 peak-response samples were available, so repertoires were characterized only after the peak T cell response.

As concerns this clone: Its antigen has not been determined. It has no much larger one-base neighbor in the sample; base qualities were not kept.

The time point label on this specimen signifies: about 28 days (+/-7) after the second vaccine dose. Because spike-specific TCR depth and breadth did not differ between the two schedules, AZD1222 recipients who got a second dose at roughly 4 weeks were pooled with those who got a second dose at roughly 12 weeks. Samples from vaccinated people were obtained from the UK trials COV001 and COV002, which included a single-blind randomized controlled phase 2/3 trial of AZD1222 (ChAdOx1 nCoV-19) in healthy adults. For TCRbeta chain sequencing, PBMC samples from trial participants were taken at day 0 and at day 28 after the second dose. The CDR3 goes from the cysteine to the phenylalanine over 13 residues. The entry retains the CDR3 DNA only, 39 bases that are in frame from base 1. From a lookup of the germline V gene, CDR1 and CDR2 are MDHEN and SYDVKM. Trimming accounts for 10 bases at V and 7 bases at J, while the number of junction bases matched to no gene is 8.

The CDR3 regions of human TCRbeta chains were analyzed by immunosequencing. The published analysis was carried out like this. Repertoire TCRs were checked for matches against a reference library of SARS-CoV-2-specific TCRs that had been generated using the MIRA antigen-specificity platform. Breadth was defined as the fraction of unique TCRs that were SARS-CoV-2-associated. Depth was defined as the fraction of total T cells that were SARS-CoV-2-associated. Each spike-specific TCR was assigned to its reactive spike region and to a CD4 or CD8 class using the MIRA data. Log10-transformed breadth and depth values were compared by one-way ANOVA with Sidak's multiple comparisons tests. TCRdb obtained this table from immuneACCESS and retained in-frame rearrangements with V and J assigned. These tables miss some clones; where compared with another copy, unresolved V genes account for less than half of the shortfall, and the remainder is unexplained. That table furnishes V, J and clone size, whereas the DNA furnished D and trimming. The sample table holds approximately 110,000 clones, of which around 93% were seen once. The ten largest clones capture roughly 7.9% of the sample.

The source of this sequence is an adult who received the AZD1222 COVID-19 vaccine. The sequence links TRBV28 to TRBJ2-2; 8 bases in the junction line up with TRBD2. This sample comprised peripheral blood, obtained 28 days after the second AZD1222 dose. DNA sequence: TGTGCCACCGACGGGGGGGCGCACGGGGAGCTGTTTTTT. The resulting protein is CATDGGAHGELFF.